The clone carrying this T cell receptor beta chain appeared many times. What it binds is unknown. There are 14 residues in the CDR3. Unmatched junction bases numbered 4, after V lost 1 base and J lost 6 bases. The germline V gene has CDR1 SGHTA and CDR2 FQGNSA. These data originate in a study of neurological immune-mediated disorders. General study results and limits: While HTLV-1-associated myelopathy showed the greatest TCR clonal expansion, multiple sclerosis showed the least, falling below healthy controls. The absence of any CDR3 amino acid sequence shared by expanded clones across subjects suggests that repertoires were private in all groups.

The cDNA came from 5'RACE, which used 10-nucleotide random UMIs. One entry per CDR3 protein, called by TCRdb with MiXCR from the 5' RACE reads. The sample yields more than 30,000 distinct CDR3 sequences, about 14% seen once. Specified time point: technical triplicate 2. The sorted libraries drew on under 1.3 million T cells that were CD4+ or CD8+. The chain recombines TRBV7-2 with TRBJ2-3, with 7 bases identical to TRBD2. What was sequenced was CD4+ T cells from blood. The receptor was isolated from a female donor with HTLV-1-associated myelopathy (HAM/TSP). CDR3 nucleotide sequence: TGTGCCAGCAGCTTAGGGGCGGGAGTGGATACGCAGTATTTT. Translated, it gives CASSLGAGVDTQYF. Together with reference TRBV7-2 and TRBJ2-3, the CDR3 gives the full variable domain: GAGVSQSPSNKVTEKGKDVELRCDPISGHTALYWYRQSLGQGLEFLIYFQGNSAPDKSGLPSDRFSAERTGGSVSTLTIQRTQQEDSAVYLCASSLGAGVDTQYFGPGTRLTVL.